The following is a T cell receptor beta chain sequence with its context. This sample is part of a study of Ad26.COV2.S vaccination and SARS-CoV-2 variants. The CDR3 consists of 15 residues. From germline, CDR1 is LNHDA and CDR2 SQIVND (reference sequence). Between the trimmed V and J ends, which lost 3 bases and 2 bases, there was a span of 13 bases. Repertoires were generated with immunoSEQ multiplex PCR, while TCRdb's copy carries only in-frame clones and drops some. Here the sample spans 350,000 to 450,000 clones, 80% to 90% being singletons. Documented treatment: 15 to 20 received Ad26.COV2.S at low or high dose, single or two shots; roughly 5 received placebo; per-sample allocation not given. Each sample was drawn 63 days after the first injection (of vaccine or placebo). At a Boston site, the person donating was an adult of 18-55 years.

This receptor was obtained from a person between 18 and 65 years old who received the Ad26.COV2.S COVID-19 vaccine or a placebo. V gene TRBV19 combines with J gene TRBJ2-5; D uncertain. The sample was peripheral blood, taken in a trial of Ad26.COV2.S vaccine versus placebo. The CDR3 DNA reads TGTGCCAGTAGTATCGAAGGGTTTAAGCAAGAGACCCAGTACTTC. It encodes CASSIEGFKQETQYF.